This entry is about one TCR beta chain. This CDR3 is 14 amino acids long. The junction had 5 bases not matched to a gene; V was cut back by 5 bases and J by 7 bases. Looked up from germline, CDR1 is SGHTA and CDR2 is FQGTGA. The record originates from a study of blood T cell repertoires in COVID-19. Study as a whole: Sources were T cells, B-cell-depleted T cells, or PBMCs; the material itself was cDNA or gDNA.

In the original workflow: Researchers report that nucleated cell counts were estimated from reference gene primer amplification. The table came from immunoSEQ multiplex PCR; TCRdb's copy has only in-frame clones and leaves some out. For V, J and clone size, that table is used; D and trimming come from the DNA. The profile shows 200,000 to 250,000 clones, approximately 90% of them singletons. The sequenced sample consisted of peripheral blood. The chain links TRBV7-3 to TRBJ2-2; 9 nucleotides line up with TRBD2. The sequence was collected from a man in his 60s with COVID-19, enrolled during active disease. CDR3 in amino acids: CASSPGLASGELFF. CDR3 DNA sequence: TGTGCCAGCAGCCCTGGACTAGCGAGCGGGGAGCTGTTTTTT. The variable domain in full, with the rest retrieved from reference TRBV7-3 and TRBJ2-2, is GAGVSQTPSNKVTEKGKYVELRCDPISGHTALYWYRQSLGQGPEFLIYFQGTGAADDSGLPNDRFFAVRPEGSVSTLKIQRTERGDSAVYLCASSPGLASGELFFGEGSRLTVL.